This TCR beta chain originates from a study of blood T cells in healthy people across ages. Study-wide points: Possibly, changes in expanded clonotypes were confounded because donor CMV status was unknown.

It was with a sample-barcoded 5' primer and a J-beta primer mix that a second PCR of about 7 to 12 cycles was run. Each CDR3 protein gets one entry after TCRdb re-called the 5' RACE reads with MiXCR. The table includes some 560,000 distinct CDR3 sequences, about 29% detected once. Germline V CDR1 and CDR2: ENHRY, SYGVKD. The CDR3 consists of 17 residues. With V trimmed by 3 bases and J by 0 bases, 9 bases remained unmatched. About this clonotype: Its matching antigen is unknown.

In addition, the sample was reused for a study of T cells of mothers and their children. That work states: A few healthy Caucasian mothers, along with their six children, were the donors.

The TCR comes from a boy aged 2 to 10 in good health. The sequenced sample was blood. The rearrangement uses TRBV10-3 and TRBJ2-7, with 9 bases fitting TRBD1. CDR3 nucleotide sequence: TGTGCCATCAGTGACCTCTCAGGACAGGGGCACTCCTACGAGCAGTACTTC. This sequence encodes CAISDLSGQGHSYEQYF.